This T cell receptor beta chain came from a study of Graves' ophthalmopathy and Graves' hyperthyroidism. About this clonotype: One end of the junction does not line up with germline, which may come from a read error.

Researchers took RNA transcripts and amplified TCR beta CDR3 regions from them. After a first-round RT-PCR with HTBI primers, a second-round multiplex PCR was run. TCRdb redid the calling of the multiplex PCR reads with MiXCR, one entry per CDR3 protein. The table has approximately 1.2 million distinct CDR3 sequences, 36% seen once. Germline CDR1 and CDR2: DFQATT and SNEGSKA (reference sequence). The CDR3 extends over 12 amino acids. Newly diagnosed, the hyperthyroidism patients had under 2 months' duration and were aged 18 to 65. This TCR was sampled from an adult man with Graves' hyperthyroidism. Sequencing used peripheral blood or thyroid tissue (not recorded which). The gene calls are TRBV20-1 and TRBJ2-7; 14 bases line up with TRBD2. The DNA of the CDR3 is TGCAGTGCTAGATACTCGGGACTAGCGGGAGCCTTC. Amino acids: CSARYSGLAGAF.